These 25 T cell receptor beta chains were sequenced from one sample in a study of early T cells in non-severe SARS-CoV-2 infection. TCRdb ran MiXCR on the 5' RACE reads and lists one entry per CDR3 protein. The table lists tens of thousands of distinct CDR3 sequences, roughly 6.6% of them singletons. The sequenced material came from whole blood. The receptors shown here come from an adult who was a healthcare worker with PCR-confirmed SARS-CoV-2 infection or an uninfected control (not recorded which).

This clonotype was recorded at least ten times. The chain carries TRBV11-2 and TRBJ2-7; the match to TRBD2 covers 7 bases. The CDR3 contains 19 residues. With 0 bases clipped from V and 0 bases from J, the junction kept 14 bases outside the gene matches. Germline CDR1 SGHAT, CDR2 FQNNGV. The CDR3 region is CASSLDRFNPAGSSYEQYF. In DNA form, the CDR3 reads TGTGCCAGCAGCTTAGATCGTTTTAACCCAGCGGGGAGCTCCTACGAGCAGTACTTC.

The chain couples TRBV7-3 to TRBJ2-1; D is uncertain. The CDR3 has 14 residues. Germline V gene lookup returns CDR1 SGHTA and CDR2 FQGTGA. V was shortened by 4 bases and J by 0 bases, with 7 bases between the two germline ends. The CDR3 DNA follows: TGTGCCAGCAGCTCCGGAAGCTCCTACAATGAGCAGTTCTTC. This gives the protein CASSSGSSYNEQFF.

This clonotype is deemed medium-sized. The J gene is TRBJ1-3, the V gene TRBV7-9, with D possibly being TRBD1 (5 bases). Trimming stripped 6 bases from V and 0 bases from J, with 9 bases between. The CDR3 consists of 14 residues. Germline V gene data show CDR1 as SEHNR and CDR2 as FQNEAQ (reference sequence). The CDR3 DNA sequence: TGTGCCAGCAGTGACAGCTACTCTGGAAACACCATATATTTT. The encoded protein is CASSDSYSGNTIYF.

There are many counts of this clonotype. The chain carries TRBV29-1 and TRBJ1-3, with 11 bases lining up with TRBD1. The germline V gene encodes CDR1 SQVTM and CDR2 ANQGSEA. With 7 bases clipped from V and 2 bases from J, the junction kept 4 bases outside the gene matches. The CDR3 extends over 14 amino acids. CDR3 DNA: TGCAGCGCCTGGGACAGGGGGGCTGGAAACACCATATATTTT. Encoded protein: CSAWDRGAGNTIYF.

At least ten counts were recorded for this clonotype. V usage is TRBV18 and J usage is TRBJ2-2; 12 nucleotides align to TRBD2. The V gene end was trimmed by 2 bases and the J gene end by 6 bases; junction bases not matched to a gene: 1. The CDR3 length is 15 residues. Germline CDR1 is KGHSH and CDR2 is LQKENI. The CDR3 here is CASSPTSGRPGELFF. CDR3 in DNA: TGTGCCAGCTCACCAACTAGCGGGAGGCCCGGGGAGCTGTTTTTT.

The table lists this clonotype with many counts. The rearrangement joins TRBV11-2 to TRBJ2-1, with D tentatively TRBD2 (5 bases). CDR1 and CDR2 (germline): SGHAT, FQNNGV. CDR3 size: 16 residues. Trimming stripped 1 base from V and 1 base from J, with 11 bases between. CDR3 residues: CASSLVFSGSYNEQFF. In DNA form, the CDR3 reads TGTGCCAGCAGCTTAGTTTTTTCGGGGTCCTACAATGAGCAGTTCTTC.

This clonotype was picked up many times. The CDR3 protein is CASSWAGVATDTQYF. The CDR3 DNA reads as TGTGCCAGCAGCTGGGCGGGAGTGGCTACAGATACGCAGTATTTT. The chain uses TRBV11-2 and TRBJ2-3, with TRBD2 matching 7 bases. CDR1 and CDR2 (germline): SGHAT, FQNNGV. The V and J ends lost 4 bases and 3 bases, in that order; junction bases with no gene match: 7. There are 15 residues in the CDR3.

This clonotype was counted only a few times. V and J are TRBV5-6 and TRBJ2-7, with TRBD2 identical over 14 bases. The V gene's germline CDR1 is SGHDT and CDR2 YYEEEE. CDR3 length equals 21 residues. V shed 3 bases and J 7 bases; nucleotides not matched to a gene: 24. CDR3 region: CASSSLDRPAPGLAGVGEQYF. CDR3 nucleotides: TGTGCCAGCAGCTCACTCGATCGCCCAGCACCGGGACTAGCGGGAGTAGGAGAGCAGTACTTC.

Many counts were recorded for this clonotype. This chain uses TRBV18 with TRBJ2-6; D is possibly TRBD1 (6 bases). CDR1 and CDR2 (germline): KGHSH, LQKENI. Trimming took 2 bases from V and 2 from J, leaving 16 bases between them. There are 18 residues in the CDR3. The CDR3, as DNA: TGTGCCAGCTCACCAAGGGTGACAGGCCAGGCTGGGGCCAACGTCCTGACTTTC. Its protein is CASSPRVTGQAGANVLTF. The complete variable domain, with remaining parts taken from reference TRBV18 and TRBJ2-6, reads NAGVMQNPRHLVRRRGQEARLRCSPMKGHSHVYWYRQLPEEGLKFMVYLQKENIIDESGMPKERFSAEFPKEGPSILRIQQVVRGDSAAYFCASSPRVTGQAGANVLTFGAGSRLTVL.

The table lists this clonotype with many counts. The rearrangement joins TRBV10-2 to TRBJ2-7; TRBD2 agrees at 11 bases. J was trimmed by 0 bases and V by 0 bases; bases with no gene match: 4. The CDR3 totals 17 residues. Looked up from germline, CDR1 is WSHSY and CDR2 is SAAADI. CDR3 region: CASSESTSGMSSYEQYF. Here the CDR3 DNA reads TGCGCCAGCAGTGAGTCGACTAGCGGGATGAGCTCCTACGAGCAGTACTTC.

This clonotype was seen at least ten times. The V call is TRBV7-3, the J call TRBJ2-7, with D possibly being TRBD1 (6 bases). CDR1 is SGHTA and CDR2 is FQGTGA in the germline V gene. With 5 bases removed from V and 4 bases from J, the gap between germline ends came to 18 bases. The CDR3 runs to 15 residues. The CDR3 nucleotides read TGTGCCAGCAGCCCCCCCCCTCCAGGGACATACGAGCAGTACTTC. Translation gives CASSPPPPGTYEQYF.

This clonotype was seen many times. V is TRBV20-1 and J is TRBJ2-7; the match to TRBD2 covers 11 bases. With 0 bases clipped from V and 2 bases from J, the junction kept 15 bases outside the gene matches. Germline V gene data show CDR1 as DFQATT and CDR2 as SNEGSKA (reference sequence). There are 19 residues in the CDR3. The CDR3 spells CSARDLTSGSLGVPYEQYF. The CDR3 DNA reads as TGCAGTGCTAGAGATCTCACTAGCGGGAGTCTTGGGGTCCCCTACGAGCAGTACTTC.

This clonotype was counted many times. In DNA form, the CDR3 reads TGTGCCAGCAGTGGCCGGGACTCTGCTCGGGCCCAGTACTTC. The encoded protein is CASSGRDSARAQYF. The chain combines TRBV28 with TRBJ2-5; D possibly corresponds to TRBD2 (6 bases). The V and J ends lost 5 bases and 9 bases respectively, with 19 bases between them. Germline lookup yields CDR1 MDHEN and CDR2 SYDVKM. The CDR3 has 14 residues.

This clonotype was recorded many times. This chain links TRBV5-4 with TRBJ1-1; 7 nucleotides align to TRBD1. This CDR3 has 13 residues. V dropped 1 base and J dropped 8; count of bases not matched to a gene: 5. Germline V lookup: CDR1 SGHNT, CDR2 YYREEE (reference sequence). CDR3: CASSLWQGVEAFF. For the CDR3, the DNA is TGTGCCAGCAGCTTGTGGCAGGGGGTGGAAGCTTTCTTT.

This clonotype has only a few counts. The chain combines TRBV28 with TRBJ2-5; 9 bases align to TRBD1. V was pared by 6 bases and J by 5 bases, with 10 bases of the junction left unmatched. The germline V gene encodes CDR1 MDHEN and CDR2 SYDVKM. The CDR3 covers 15 residues. The CDR3 protein is CASSAPPDRGETQYF. The CDR3 region has the DNA TGTGCCAGCAGCGCCCCGCCGGACAGGGGCGAGACCCAGTACTTC. Supplemented by reference TRBV28 and TRBJ2-5, the full variable domain reads DVKVTQSSRYLVKRTGEKVFLECVQDMDHENMFWYRQDPGLGLRLIYFSYDVKMKEKGDIPEGYSVSREKKERFSLILESASTNQTSMYLCASSAPPDRGETQYFGPGTRLLVL.

In this sample, this clonotype turned up a few times. This chain joins TRBV6-2 or TRBV6-3 and TRBJ2-7; 8 bases fit TRBD2. Trimming took 7 bases from V and 3 from J; bases not matched to a gene: 11. CDR1 and CDR2 (germline): MNHEY, SVGEGT. The CDR3 loop spans 15 amino acids. The CDR3 loop is CASTPSGLGVYEQYF. DNA of the CDR3: TGTGCCAGCACCCCATCGGGACTAGGGGTCTACGAGCAGTACTTC.

This clonotype was seen many times. The V and J genes are TRBV10-1 and TRBJ2-1; D gene uncertain. CDR3 length: 16 residues. V lost 3 bases to trimming and J lost 2 bases, with 14 bases between them. Per the germline V gene, CDR1 is WNHNN and CDR2 is SYGVQD (reference sequence). The CDR3 bases are TGCGCCAGCAGTGATATCGCTCCAGGTACCTACAATGAGCAGTTCTTC. Translated, it gives CASSDIAPGTYNEQFF.

This clonotype was counted many times. The chain uses TRBV5-1 and TRBJ2-1, with TRBD2 identical over 8 bases. V lost 4 bases and J lost 8; bases outside the gene matches: 14. The CDR3 length is 16 residues. Germline values: CDR1 SGHRS, CDR2 YFSETQ. The CDR3 here is CASSPSIAGPADEQFF. CDR3 bases: TGCGCCAGCAGCCCCAGTATAGCGGGACCCGCCGATGAGCAGTTCTTC.

The chain is built from TRBV28 and TRBJ2-1; D may be TRBD1 (6 bases). Germline V CDR1 and CDR2: MDHEN, SYDVKM. CDR3 length: 14 residues. Trimming left V 5 bases short and J 7 bases short, with 15 bases between. This CDR3 reads CASSPKPQGNEQFF. For the CDR3, the DNA is TGTGCCAGCAGTCCCAAACCCCAGGGGAATGAGCAGTTCTTC.

This clonotype was counted ten times or more. The chain carries TRBV7-9 and TRBJ2-5; 7 bases are a match to TRBD1. Germline V gene sequence: CDR1 SEHNR, CDR2 FQNEAQ (reference sequence). Trimming at V came to 5 bases and at J to 2 bases, leaving 5 bases not matched to a gene. This CDR3 region has 14 residues. The chain's CDR3 is CASSLGTVQETQYF. The CDR3, as DNA: TGTGCCAGCAGCCTAGGGACAGTTCAAGAGACCCAGTACTTC.

This clonotype was seen ten or more times. V usage is TRBV10-3 and J usage is TRBJ1-1, with D hard to call. From germline, CDR1 is ENHRY and CDR2 SYGVKD. Trimming left V 6 bases short and J 0 bases short, with 11 bases between. The CDR3 consists of 14 residues. The CDR3 region is CAIRPSTMNTEAFF. The CDR3 nucleotides are TGTGCCATCAGACCGTCGACCATGAACACTGAAGCTTTCTTT.

This clonotype was recorded at least ten times. This chain links TRBV6-2 or TRBV6-3 with TRBJ1-3; TRBD1 agrees at 8 bases. In germline, CDR1 is MNHEY, CDR2 SVGEGT. CDR3 size: 19 residues. The V segment lost 2 bases and the J segment 4 bases; nucleotides outside the gene matches: 16. The CDR3 spells CASSYPRTGLRRSGNTIYF. The CDR3 DNA follows: TGTGCCAGCAGTTACCCGAGGACAGGGTTAAGAAGGTCCGGAAACACCATATATTTT.

The J gene is TRBJ2-2, the V gene TRBV29-1; a possible D gene is TRBD2 (6 bases). The V gene's germline CDR1 is SQVTM and CDR2 ANQGSEA. The CDR3 runs 14 residues. Trimming removed 4 bases from V and 1 base from J, with 10 bases in between. The CDR3 coding sequence is TGCAGCGTTGTTGCGGGACTGAACACCGGGGAGCTGTTTTTT. This codes for CSVVAGLNTGELFF.

The rearrangement uses TRBV13 and TRBJ2-3; 13 bases fit TRBD2. The CDR3 is 16 amino acids. The germline V gene encodes CDR1 PRHDT and CDR2 FYEKMQ (reference sequence). The V segment lost 0 bases and the J segment 4 bases; nucleotides outside the gene matches: 1. CDR3 coding DNA: TGTGCCAGCAGCTTAGGAGGACTAGCGGGAGCAGATACGCAGTATTTT. Its protein product is CASSLGGLAGADTQYF.

This clonotype qualifies as medium-sized. The V call is TRBV3-1, the J call TRBJ2-7; possibly TRBD1 for D (6 bases). CDR3 length equals 15 residues. Trimming took off 4 bases at V and 2 bases at J, with 15 bases between the two ends. Looked up from germline, CDR1 is LGHDT and CDR2 is YNNKEL (reference sequence). The CDR3, as DNA: TGTGCCAGCAGCCGTCCAGGGACAACACCCTACGAGCAGTACTTC. It is translated as CASSRPGTTPYEQYF.